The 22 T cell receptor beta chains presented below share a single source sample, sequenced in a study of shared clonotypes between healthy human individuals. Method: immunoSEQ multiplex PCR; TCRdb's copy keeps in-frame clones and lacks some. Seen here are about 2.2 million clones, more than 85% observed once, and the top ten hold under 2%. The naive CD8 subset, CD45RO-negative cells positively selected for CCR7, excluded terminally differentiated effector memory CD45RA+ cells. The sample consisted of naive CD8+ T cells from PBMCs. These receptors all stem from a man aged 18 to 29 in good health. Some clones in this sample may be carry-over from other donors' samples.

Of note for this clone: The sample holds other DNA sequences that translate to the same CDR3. This CDR3 reads CASSLRTRAYEQYF. The CDR3 DNA sequence: TGTGCCAGCAGTTTACGGACCCGCGCCTACGAGCAGTACTTC. The V call is TRBV28, the J call TRBJ2-7; D is undetermined. V gave up 2 bases and J gave up 2 bases, with 10 bases separating them. Germline-derived CDR1 and CDR2 are MDHEN and SYDVKM. There are 14 residues in the CDR3.

CDR3 DNA sequence: TGTGCCAGCAGCCCGGGGGGGACAGATACGCAGTATTTT. This gives the protein CASSPGGTDTQYF. The rearrangement links TRBV7-3 to TRBJ2-3, with 8 bases matching TRBD2. Germline-derived CDR1 and CDR2 are SGHTA and FQGTGA. The V gene end was trimmed by 5 bases and the J gene end by 3 bases; junction bases not matched to a gene: 1. The CDR3 is made up of 13 amino acids.

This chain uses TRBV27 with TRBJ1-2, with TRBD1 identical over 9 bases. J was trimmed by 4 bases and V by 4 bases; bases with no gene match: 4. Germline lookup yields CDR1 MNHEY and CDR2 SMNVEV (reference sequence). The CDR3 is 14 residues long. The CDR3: CASSSSTGGYGYTF. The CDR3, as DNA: TGTGCCAGCAGTTCGTCGACAGGGGGCTATGGCTACACCTTC.

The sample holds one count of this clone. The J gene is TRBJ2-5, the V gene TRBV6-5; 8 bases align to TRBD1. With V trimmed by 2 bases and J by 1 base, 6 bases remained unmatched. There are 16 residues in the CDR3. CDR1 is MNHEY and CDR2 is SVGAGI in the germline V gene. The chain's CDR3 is CASSYVGRGLQETQYF. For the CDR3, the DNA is TGTGCCAGCAGTTACGTGGGCAGGGGGCTCCAAGAGACCCAGTACTTC.

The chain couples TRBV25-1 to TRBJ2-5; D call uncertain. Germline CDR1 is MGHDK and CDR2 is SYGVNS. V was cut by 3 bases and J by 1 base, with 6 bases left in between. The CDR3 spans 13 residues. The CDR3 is CASSEPPQETQYF. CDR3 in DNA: TGTGCCAGCAGTGAGCCCCCCCAAGAGACCCAGTACTTC.

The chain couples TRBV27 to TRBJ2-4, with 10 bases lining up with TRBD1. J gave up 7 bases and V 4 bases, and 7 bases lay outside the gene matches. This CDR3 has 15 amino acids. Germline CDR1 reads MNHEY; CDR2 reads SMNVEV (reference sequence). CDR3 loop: CASSSSGTGANIQYF. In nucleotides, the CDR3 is TGTGCCAGCAGTTCCTCCGGGACAGGGGCGAACATTCAGTACTTC.

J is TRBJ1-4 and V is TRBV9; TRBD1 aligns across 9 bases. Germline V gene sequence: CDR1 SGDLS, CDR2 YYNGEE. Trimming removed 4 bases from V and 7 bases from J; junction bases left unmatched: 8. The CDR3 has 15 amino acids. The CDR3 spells CASSTHRGPSEKLFF. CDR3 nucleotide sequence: TGTGCCAGCAGCACCCACAGGGGGCCAAGTGAAAAACTGTTTTTT.

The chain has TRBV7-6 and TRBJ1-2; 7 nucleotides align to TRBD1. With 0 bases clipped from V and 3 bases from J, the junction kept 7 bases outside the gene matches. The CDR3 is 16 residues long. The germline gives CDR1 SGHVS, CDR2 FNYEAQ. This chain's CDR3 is CASSLASDRNDYGYTF. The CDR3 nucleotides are TGTGCCAGCAGCTTAGCATCGGACAGGAACGACTATGGCTACACCTTC.

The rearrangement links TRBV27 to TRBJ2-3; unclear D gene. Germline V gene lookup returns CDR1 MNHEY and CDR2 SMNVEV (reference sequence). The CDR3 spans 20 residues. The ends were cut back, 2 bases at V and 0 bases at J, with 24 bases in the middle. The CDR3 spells CASSLRGGRERETSTDTQYF. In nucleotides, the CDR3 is TGTGCCAGCAGTTTAAGAGGTGGCAGAGAAAGAGAAACTAGCACAGATACGCAGTATTTT.

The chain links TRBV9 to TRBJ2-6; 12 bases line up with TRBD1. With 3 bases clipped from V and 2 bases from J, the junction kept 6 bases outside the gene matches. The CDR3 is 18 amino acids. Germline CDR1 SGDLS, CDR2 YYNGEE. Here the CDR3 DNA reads TGTGCCAGCAGCGCAGACAGGGACAGGGGGCCTGGGGCCAACGTCCTGACTTTC. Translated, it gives CASSADRDRGPGANVLTF.

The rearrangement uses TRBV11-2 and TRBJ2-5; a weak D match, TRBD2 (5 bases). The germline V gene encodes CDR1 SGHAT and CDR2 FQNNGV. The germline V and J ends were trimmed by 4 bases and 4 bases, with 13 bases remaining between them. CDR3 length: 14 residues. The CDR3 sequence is CASSSTGKGETQYF. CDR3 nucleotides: TGTGCCAGCAGCTCGACGGGGAAGGGAGAGACCCAGTACTTC.

The CDR3: CASSLLERAVETQYF. The CDR3 nucleotides read TGTGCCAGCAGCTTATTGGAGAGGGCCGTAGAGACCCAGTACTTC. This chain connects TRBV7-9 to TRBJ2-5; TRBD2 is a possible D gene (5 bases). Trimming removed 2 bases at V and 4 bases at J, with 14 bases between. CDR3 length: 15 residues. The V gene's germline CDR1 is SEHNR and CDR2 FQNEAQ (reference sequence).

The CDR3 region has the DNA TGTGCCAGCAGTCCTAGAGGGTCCCTGAACACTGAAGCTTTCTTT. Amino acid sequence: CASSPRGSLNTEAFF. V and J are TRBV13 and TRBJ1-1; no clear D. Germline CDR1 PRHDT, CDR2 FYEKMQ (reference sequence). CDR3 length equals 15 residues. Between the trimmed V and J ends, which lost 6 bases and 0 bases, there was a span of 14 bases.

Here the CDR3 DNA reads TGTGCCAGCAGCTTGAGAGAGGGGGTTCCAGGCTACGAGCAGTACTTC. Translation: CASSLREGVPGYEQYF. The chain links TRBV5-4 to TRBJ2-7; D possibly corresponds to TRBD1 (6 bases). The germline V gene encodes CDR1 SGHNT and CDR2 YYREEE (reference sequence). Between the trimmed V and J ends, which lost 1 base and 3 bases, there was a span of 17 bases. CDR3 length: 16 amino acids.

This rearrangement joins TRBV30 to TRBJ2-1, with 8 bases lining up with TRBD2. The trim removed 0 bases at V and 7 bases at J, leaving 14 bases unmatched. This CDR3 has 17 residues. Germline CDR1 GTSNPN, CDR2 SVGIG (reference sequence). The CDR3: CAWSVLSLAGLRNEQFF. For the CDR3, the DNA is TGTGCCTGGAGTGTACTATCCCTAGCGGGCCTGAGGAATGAGCAGTTCTTC.

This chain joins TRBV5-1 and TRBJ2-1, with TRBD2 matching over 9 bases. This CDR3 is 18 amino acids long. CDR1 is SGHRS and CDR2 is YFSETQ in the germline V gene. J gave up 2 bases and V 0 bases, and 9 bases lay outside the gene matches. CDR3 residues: CASSLVAGVGVAYNEQFF. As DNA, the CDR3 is TGCGCCAGCAGCTTGGTAGCGGGAGTGGGCGTCGCCTACAATGAGCAGTTCTTC.

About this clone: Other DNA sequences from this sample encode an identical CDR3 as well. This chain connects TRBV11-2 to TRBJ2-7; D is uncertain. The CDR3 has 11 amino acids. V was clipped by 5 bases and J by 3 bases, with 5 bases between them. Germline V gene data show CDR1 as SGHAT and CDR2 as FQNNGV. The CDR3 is CASSPGYEQYF. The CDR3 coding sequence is TGTGCCAGCAGCCCTGGCTACGAGCAGTACTTC.

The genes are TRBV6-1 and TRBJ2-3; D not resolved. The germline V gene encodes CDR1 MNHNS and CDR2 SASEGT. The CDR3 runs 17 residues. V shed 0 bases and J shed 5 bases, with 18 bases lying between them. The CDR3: CASSEAPPGWAQDTQYF. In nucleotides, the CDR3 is TGTGCCAGCAGTGAAGCCCCGCCCGGGTGGGCACAAGATACGCAGTATTTT.

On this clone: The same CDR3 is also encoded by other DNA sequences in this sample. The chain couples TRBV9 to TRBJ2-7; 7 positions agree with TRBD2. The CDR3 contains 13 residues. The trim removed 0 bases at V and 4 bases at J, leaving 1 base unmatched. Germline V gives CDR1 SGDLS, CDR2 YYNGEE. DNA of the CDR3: TGTGCCAGCAGCGTAGGCGGGAGTTACGAGCAGTACTTC. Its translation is CASSVGGSYEQYF. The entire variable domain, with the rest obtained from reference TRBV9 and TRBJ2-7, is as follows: DSGVTQTPKHLITATGQRVTLRCSPRSGDLSVYWYQQSLDQGLQFLIQYYNGEERAKGNILERFSAQQFPDLHSELNLSSLELGDSALYFCASSVGGSYEQYFGPGTRLTVT.

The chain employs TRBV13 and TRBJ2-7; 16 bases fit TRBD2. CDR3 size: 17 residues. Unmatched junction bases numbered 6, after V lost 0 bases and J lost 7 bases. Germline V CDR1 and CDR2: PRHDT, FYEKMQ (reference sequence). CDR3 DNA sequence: TGTGCCAGCAGCTTAGGCCTGGGACTAGCGGGAGGGCGGGAGCAGTACTTC. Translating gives CASSLGLGLAGGREQYF.

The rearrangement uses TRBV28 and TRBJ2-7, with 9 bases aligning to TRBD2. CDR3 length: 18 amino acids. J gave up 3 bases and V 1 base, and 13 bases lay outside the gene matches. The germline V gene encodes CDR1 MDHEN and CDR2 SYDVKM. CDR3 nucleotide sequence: TGTGCCAGCAGTTTATTTATAGGGTCGACTAGCGGAAACTACGAGCAGTACTTC. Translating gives CASSLFIGSTSGNYEQYF.

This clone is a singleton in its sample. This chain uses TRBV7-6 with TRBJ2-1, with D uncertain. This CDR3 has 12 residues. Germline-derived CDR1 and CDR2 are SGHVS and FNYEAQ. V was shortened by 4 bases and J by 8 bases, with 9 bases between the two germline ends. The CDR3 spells CASSSWGDEQFF. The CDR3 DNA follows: TGTGCCAGCAGCTCCTGGGGTGATGAGCAGTTCTTC. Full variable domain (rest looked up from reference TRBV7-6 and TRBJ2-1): GAGVSQSPRYKVTKRGQDVALRCDPISGHVSLYWYRQALGQGPEFLTYFNYEAQQDKSGLPNDRFSAERPEGSISTLTIQRTEQRDSAMYRCASSSWGDEQFFGPGTRLTVL.